This T cell receptor (beta chain) originates from a study of Ad26.COV2.S vaccination and SARS-CoV-2 variants. Study overall: Donor had been placed in the Ad26.COV2.S arm of the COV1001 trial. Study findings and constraints: The TCR-based breadth and depth measures might underestimate overall T cell responses.

Sample treatment: around 19 received Ad26.COV2.S at low or high dose, single or two shots; roughly five received placebo; per-sample allocation not given. Sample collection was performed on day 63 after the first vaccine or placebo injection. Expressing Wuhan-strain SARS-CoV-2 spike, an Ad26 vector served as the vaccine. Sequencing used immunoSEQ multiplex PCR; TCRdb keeps in-frame clones, though not all of them. The sample includes fewer than 600,000 clones, 89% seen only once; the top ten take more than 1.5%. The CDR3 sequence is 15 residues long. From germline, CDR1 is MDHEN and CDR2 SYDVKM. The V end was cut by 3 bases, the J end by 6 bases, with 16 bases between. Remarks on this clone: The antigen is undetermined.

The sequencing used peripheral blood, collected in a trial of Ad26.COV2.S vaccine versus placebo. This clonotype was obtained from a person aged 18-60 years who received the Ad26.COV2.S COVID-19 vaccine or a placebo. The chain employs TRBV28 and TRBJ2-3; D is perhaps TRBD1 (5 bases). The DNA of the CDR3 is TGTGCCAGCAGTTTGTCTAGGGGTATCGTGGATACGCAGTATTTT. It yields the protein CASSLSRGIVDTQYF.